The clone carrying this T cell receptor (beta chain) turned up a few times. Its specificity is unknown. This record comes from a study of T-cell memory formation after mild COVID-19. Turning to the study itself: Largely donor-specific TCR clusters were found. Findings and caveats of the study: Chiefly within CM and EM were the contracting CD4+ clones; CD8+ ones were within EMRA. Clones that contracted from day 15 to 85 had balanced CD4/CD8; later expanders were CD4+ biased.

This CDR3 spans 13 amino acids. Trimming took 6 bases from V and 2 from J, leaving 10 bases between them. In germline, CDR1 is KGHSH, CDR2 LQKENI. Amplification by 5'RACE using constant-segment primers produced TCR alpha and TCR beta cDNA libraries that carried sample barcodes and UMIs. TCRdb recomputed calls from the 5' RACE reads with MiXCR, one row per CDR3 protein. The sample has about half a million distinct CDR3 sequences, 15% to 20% seen once. V and J are TRBV18 and TRBJ1-1, with a tentative D call TRBD1 (5 bases). The sequencing sample was made of PBMCs or a T cell subset sorted from them (not recorded which). The sequence was obtained from an adult woman who had mild COVID-19 (a few samples of this study predate the infection). Cell type and time point are not known. The CDR3 DNA reads as TGTGCCAGCTCTTTCGACAGTAACACTGAAGCTTTCTTT. Amino acid sequence: CASSFDSNTEAFF.